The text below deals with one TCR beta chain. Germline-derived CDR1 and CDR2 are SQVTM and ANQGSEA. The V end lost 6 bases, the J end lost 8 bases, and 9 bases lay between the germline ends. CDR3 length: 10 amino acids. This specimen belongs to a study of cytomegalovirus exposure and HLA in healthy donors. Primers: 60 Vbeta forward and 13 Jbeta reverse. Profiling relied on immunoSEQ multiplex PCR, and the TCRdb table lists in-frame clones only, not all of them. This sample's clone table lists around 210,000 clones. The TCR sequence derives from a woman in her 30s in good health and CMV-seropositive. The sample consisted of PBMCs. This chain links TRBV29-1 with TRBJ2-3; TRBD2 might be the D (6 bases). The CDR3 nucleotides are TGCAGCGTGACGGGGGTTACGCAGTATTTT. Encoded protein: CSVTGVTQYF.